This entry lists 18 T cell receptor beta chains sequenced from one sample in a study of T cell responses to AZD1222 COVID-19 vaccine. The repertoire was sequenced with immunoSEQ multiplex PCR; TCRdb's copy has only in-frame clones and lacks some. The sample carries some 100,000 clones, under 95% recorded once. Here the sequenced sample was peripheral blood, taken on day 0 of AZD1222 vaccination. These TCRs come from an adult in good health.

The chain carries TRBV7-8 and TRBJ1-2; D gene unclear. The CDR3 length is 13 residues. Trimming cost V 1 base and J 6 bases, with 9 bases left between them. Germline V gene sequence: CDR1 SGHVS, CDR2 FQNEAQ. The CDR3 DNA reads as TGTGCCAGCAGCTTAGGGGAGACGGATGGCTACACCTTC. It yields the protein CASSLGETDGYTF.

This rearrangement joins TRBV7-2 to TRBJ1-4, with no clear D. Germline V gene data show CDR1 as SGHTA and CDR2 as FQGNSA. This CDR3 has 16 residues. Between the trimmed V and J ends, which lost 3 bases and 0 bases, there was a span of 11 bases. The CDR3 DNA is TGTGCCAGCAGCTTTTCCCAGACAACAACTAATGAAAAACTGTTTTTT. This codes for CASSFSQTTTNEKLFF.

J is TRBJ2-7 and V is TRBV7-2, with D possibly being TRBD1 (5 bases). CDR1 is SGHTA and CDR2 is FQGNSA in the germline V gene. The length of the CDR3 is 14 residues. V gave up 4 bases and J gave up 3 bases, with 13 bases separating them. CDR3 in amino acids: CASSSGFSYYEQYF. The CDR3 DNA sequence: TGTGCCAGCAGCTCAGGGTTTTCGTACTACGAGCAGTACTTC.

V gene TRBV4-3 combines with J gene TRBJ1-6, with TRBD1 matching over 9 bases. Germline lookup yields CDR1 LGHNA and CDR2 YSLEER. The CDR3 runs to 15 residues. Trimming took 4 bases from V and 10 from J; bases not matched to a gene: 8. The CDR3 sequence is CASSRNRDRESPLHF. The CDR3 DNA reads as TGCGCCAGCAGCCGCAACCGGGACAGGGAGTCACCCCTCCACTTT.

V and J are TRBV5-8 and TRBJ2-6; D remains ambiguous. V lost 3 bases and J 2 bases, leaving 12 bases between the germline ends. The CDR3 is 16 residues long. CDR1 SGHTS and CDR2 YDEGEE come from the germline V gene. In nucleotides, the CDR3 is TGTGCCAGCAGCTCCCCCTGGGGAACTGGGGCCAACGTCCTGACTTTC. Its translation is CASSSPWGTGANVLTF. The variable domain in full, with the rest retrieved from reference TRBV5-8 and TRBJ2-6, is EAGVTQSPTHLIKTRGQQATLRCSPISGHTSVYWYQQALGLGLQFLLWYDEGEERNRGNFPPRFSGRQFPNYSSELNVNALELEDSALYLCASSSPWGTGANVLTFGAGSRLTVL.

The chain carries TRBV3-1 (or the pseudogene TRBV3-2) and TRBJ2-3; D remains unclear. Germline V gives CDR1 LGHDT, CDR2 YNNKEL (reference sequence). The ends were cut back, 4 bases at V and 0 bases at J, with 11 bases in the middle. The CDR3 runs 15 residues. CDR3 loop: CASSRAVLSTDTQYF. The CDR3 region has the DNA TGTGCCAGCAGCCGTGCGGTTCTTAGCACAGATACGCAGTATTTT.

This chain links TRBV29-1 with TRBJ1-1, with 7 bases that match TRBD1. From germline, CDR1 is SQVTM and CDR2 ANQGSEA. The CDR3 has 15 residues. With V trimmed by 7 bases and J by 1 base, 12 bases remained unmatched. CDR3: CSGGAGTDPNTEAFF. The CDR3 region has the DNA TGCAGCGGCGGGGCCGGGACAGACCCGAACACTGAAGCTTTCTTT.

The chain couples TRBV7-9 to TRBJ2-5, with 10 bases that match TRBD1. This CDR3 has 13 residues. The ends lost 8 bases at V and 5 bases at J; junction bases unmatched: 5. Germline assignment: CDR1 SEHNR and CDR2 FQNEAQ (reference sequence). For the CDR3, the DNA is TGTGCCAGCCGACAGGGGGCGGACGAGACCCAGTACTTC. This translates into CASRQGADETQYF.

CDR3 sequence reads: CASGQFQQPQHF. The CDR3 DNA follows: TGTGCCAGTGGACAGTTTCAACAGCCCCAGCATTTT. The rearrangement links TRBV19 to TRBJ1-5, with D maybe TRBD1 (6 bases). Trimming removed 8 bases at V and 7 bases at J, with 12 bases between. This CDR3 is 12 amino acids long. Germline V gene data show CDR1 as LNHDA and CDR2 as SQIVND (reference sequence).

V is TRBV2 and J is TRBJ2-5; 8 nucleotides agree with TRBD2. This CDR3 spans 13 amino acids. V was pared by 6 bases and J by 1 base, with 1 base of the junction left unmatched. CDR1 and CDR2 from the germline V gene are SNHLY and FYNNEI. CDR3 sequence reads: CASRSGGQETQYF. The CDR3 region has the DNA TGTGCCAGCAGAAGCGGGGGCCAAGAGACCCAGTACTTC.

The V gene is TRBV28, the J gene TRBJ2-2; 8 nucleotides match TRBD1. The length of the CDR3 is 15 residues. CDR1 is MDHEN, CDR2 SYDVKM, per germline. V shed 5 bases and J 4 bases; nucleotides not matched to a gene: 6. CDR3 DNA sequence: TGTGCCAGCAGTACGGGACAGGTTCTCACCGGGGAGCTGTTTTTT. Encoded protein: CASSTGQVLTGELFF.

This clone was detected only once. J is TRBJ1-2 and V is TRBV3-1 (or the pseudogene TRBV3-2), with TRBD1 matching 7 bases. Germline trimming cut 6 bases from V and 5 bases from J; bases unmatched to any gene: 3. The length of the CDR3 is 12 residues. The germline V gene has CDR1 LGHDT and CDR2 YNNKEL (reference sequence). The CDR3 spells CASSSGGYGYTF. The CDR3 DNA follows: TGTGCCAGCAGTTCAGGGGGATATGGCTACACCTTC.

This rearrangement joins TRBV28 to TRBJ2-5; 10 positions agree with TRBD1. This CDR3 region has 15 residues. Trimming removed 7 bases from V and 5 bases from J; junction bases left unmatched: 10. Looked up from germline, CDR1 is MDHEN and CDR2 is SYDVKM. CDR3 DNA sequence: TGTGCCAGCACCCCGACAGGGGGCCCGTGGGAGACCCAGTACTTC. Encoded protein: CASTPTGGPWETQYF.

In this sample, this clone turned up once. The chain uses TRBV18 and TRBJ2-7; no clear D. Trimming removed 0 bases from V and 6 bases from J, with 15 bases in between. CDR3 size: 15 residues. Germline V gives CDR1 KGHSH, CDR2 LQKENI. CDR3 nucleotides: TGTGCCAGCTCACCACCGACCCCCTCCACTCGCGAGCAGTACTTC. Protein sequence: CASSPPTPSTREQYF.

The V call is TRBV9, the J call TRBJ1-3; perhaps TRBD1 as D (6 bases). There are 14 residues in the CDR3. V was trimmed by 2 bases and J by 2 bases, leaving 8 bases between them. Germline V CDR1 and CDR2: SGDLS, YYNGEE. CDR3: CASSVTGPGNTIYF. The DNA of the CDR3 is TGTGCCAGCAGCGTCACAGGGCCTGGAAACACCATATATTTT.

Only one count was recorded for this clone. The chain employs TRBV10-3 and TRBJ2-7; 7 nucleotides align to TRBD2. With 4 bases clipped from V and 3 bases from J, the junction kept 6 bases outside the gene matches. The CDR3 loop spans 14 amino acids. Germline V gene data show CDR1 as ENHRY and CDR2 as SYGVKD. This CDR3 reads CAISGGGGYYEQYF. In DNA form, the CDR3 reads TGTGCCATCAGTGGGGGCGGGGGATACTACGAGCAGTACTTC.

This clone was seen just once. The chain recombines TRBV19 with TRBJ1-5; D not resolved. Germline V CDR1 and CDR2: LNHDA, SQIVND (reference sequence). This CDR3 comprises 13 residues. Trimming took off 4 bases at V and 7 bases at J, with 11 bases between the two ends. CDR3 loop: CASSKDGVQPQHF. The CDR3 bases are TGTGCCAGTAGTAAGGATGGGGTCCAGCCCCAGCATTTT. The entire variable domain, with the rest obtained from reference TRBV19 and TRBJ1-5, is as follows: DGGITQSPKYLFRKEGQNVTLSCEQNLNHDAMYWYRQDPGQGLRLIYYSQIVNDFQKGDIAEGYSVSREKKESFPLTVTSAQKNPTAFYLCASSKDGVQPQHFGDGTRLSIL.

This chain connects TRBV4-1 to TRBJ1-4; no clear D gene. This CDR3 is 17 amino acids long. CDR1 MGHRA and CDR2 YSYEKL come from the germline V gene. V shed 0 bases and J shed 0 bases, with 11 bases lying between them. CDR3 loop: CASSQETLSATNEKLFF. In DNA, the CDR3 is TGCGCCAGCAGCCAAGAAACCCTCTCCGCAACTAATGAAAAACTGTTTTTT.